The 9 T cell receptor beta chains below all came from one sample that was sequenced in a study of T-cell reconstitution after alpha-beta-depleted transplantation in children. It was with unique molecular identifiers that the TCRbeta library was prepared. MiXCR, applied by TCRdb to the PCR reads, yields one record per CDR3 protein. The sample holds approximately 250,000 distinct CDR3 sequences, roughly 26% seen once. The sequenced sample was PBMCs, obtained before TCRalphabeta/CD19-depleted stem cell transplant. The receptors derive from a girl aged 2-10 years with Fanconi anemia, due to receive a stem cell transplant.

The chain is built from TRBV6-1 and TRBJ2-4; no definite D call. Trimming removed 2 bases from V and 1 base from J, with 3 bases in between. The germline gives CDR1 MNHNS, CDR2 SASEGT. The CDR3 has 13 amino acids. The chain's CDR3 is CASSEQAKNIQYF. CDR3 nucleotide sequence: TGTGCCAGCAGTGAACAGGCCAAAAACATTCAGTACTTC.

The chain is built from TRBV20-1 and TRBJ2-1, with 13 bases matching TRBD2. The CDR3 has 19 residues. The germline CDR1 and CDR2 sequences are DFQATT and SNEGSKA (reference sequence). The junction had 11 bases not matched to a gene; V was cut back by 0 bases and J by 3 bases. The CDR3 reads CSARDGTSGEGGDYNEQFF. In DNA form, the CDR3 reads TGCAGTGCTAGAGACGGGACTAGCGGGGAGGGGGGGGACTACAATGAGCAGTTCTTC.

About this clonotype: It may be a read error: a sequence one base away is much more abundant. The chain employs TRBV29-1 and TRBJ1-1; no firm D call. The CDR3 length is 11 residues. Germline V CDR1 and CDR2: SQVTM, ANQGSEA. Trimming stripped 5 bases from V and 1 base from J, with 5 bases between. For the CDR3, the DNA is TGCAGCGTTCGGAAGAACACTGAAGCTTTCTTT. Encoded protein: CSVRKNTEAFF.

This clonotype was recorded at least ten times. The gene calls are TRBV20-1 and TRBJ2-7, with TRBD2 matching 13 bases. CDR1 DFQATT and CDR2 SNEGSKA come from the germline V gene (reference sequence). Losses at the gene ends were 5 bases for V and 4 bases for J; bases not matched to a gene: 5. This CDR3 has 14 amino acids. CDR3: CSAETSGGQYEQYF. The CDR3 DNA sequence: TGCAGTGCTGAGACTAGCGGGGGGCAGTACGAGCAGTACTTC.

This clonotype was seen only a few times. V gene TRBV24-1 combines with J gene TRBJ2-3; 10 bases align to TRBD2. The CDR3 has 16 amino acids. Germline CDR1 is KGHDR and CDR2 is SFDVKD. V lost 5 bases, J lost 2 bases, and 6 bases stayed unmatched. Here the CDR3 DNA reads TGTGCCACCAGTGCGGCAGCGGGAGGGTACACAGATACGCAGTATTTT. Translated: CATSAAAGGYTDTQYF.

This clonotype was counted many times. The chain employs TRBV7-2 and TRBJ2-7; TRBD2 matches 9 bases. This CDR3 contains 15 residues. J gave up 4 bases and V 0 bases, and 4 bases lay outside the gene matches. CDR1 is SGHTA and CDR2 is FQGNSA in the germline V gene. The CDR3 loop is CASSLAGGRAYEQYF. Here the CDR3 DNA reads TGTGCCAGCAGCTTAGCGGGCGGGAGGGCGTACGAGCAGTACTTC. Filled out from reference TRBV7-2 and TRBJ2-7, the complete variable domain reads GAGVSQSPSNKVTEKGKDVELRCDPISGHTALYWYRQSLGQGLEFLIYFQGNSAPDKSGLPSDRFSAERTGGSVSTLTIQRTQQEDSAVYLCASSLAGGRAYEQYFGPGTRLTVT.

The V call is TRBV20-1, the J call TRBJ2-3; D may match TRBD1 or TRBD2 (5 bases each). This CDR3 region has 15 residues. Between the trimmed V and J ends, which lost 6 bases and 8 bases, there was a span of 24 bases. Per germline, CDR1 DFQATT and CDR2 SNEGSKA (reference sequence). Here the CDR3 reads CSATLVTGSGGTQYF. The CDR3 coding sequence is TGCAGTGCAACGCTTGTGACTGGGAGTGGGGGTACGCAGTATTTT.

The V call is TRBV29-1, the J call TRBJ2-3; D call uncertain. The V end was cut by 5 bases, the J end by 4 bases, with 4 bases between. The germline CDR1 and CDR2 sequences are SQVTM and ANQGSEA. The CDR3 has 10 amino acids. The CDR3: CSVLPDTQYF. CDR3 nucleotides: TGCAGCGTTCTGCCAGATACGCAGTATTTT.

Written as DNA, the CDR3 is TGCGCCAGCAGCTTAGGGGACCATTGGTACTTC. It encodes CASSLGDHWYF. The chain uses TRBV5-1 and TRBJ2-5, with D tentatively TRBD1 or TRBD2 (5 bases each). Germline V gene sequence: CDR1 SGHRS, CDR2 YFSETQ. Trimming took 2 bases from V and 13 from J, leaving 12 bases between them. The CDR3 has 11 residues.